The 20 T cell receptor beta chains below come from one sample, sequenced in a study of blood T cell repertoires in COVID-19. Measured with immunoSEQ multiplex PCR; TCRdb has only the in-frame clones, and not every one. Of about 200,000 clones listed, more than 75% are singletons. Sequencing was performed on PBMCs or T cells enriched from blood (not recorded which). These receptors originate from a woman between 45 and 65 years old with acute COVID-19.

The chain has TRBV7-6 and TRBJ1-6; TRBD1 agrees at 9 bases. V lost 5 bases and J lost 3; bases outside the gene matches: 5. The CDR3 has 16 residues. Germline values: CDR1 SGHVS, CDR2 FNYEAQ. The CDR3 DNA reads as TGTGCCAGCAGCCCCCGACAGGGGGGCTATAATTCACCCCTCCACTTT. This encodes CASSPRQGGYNSPLHF.

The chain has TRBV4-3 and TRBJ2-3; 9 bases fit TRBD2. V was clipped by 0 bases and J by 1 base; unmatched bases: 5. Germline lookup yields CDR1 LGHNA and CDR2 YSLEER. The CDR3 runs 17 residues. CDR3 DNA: TGCGCCAGCAGCCAAGATGCGACTAGCGGACGCACAGATACGCAGTATTTT. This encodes CASSQDATSGRTDTQYF.

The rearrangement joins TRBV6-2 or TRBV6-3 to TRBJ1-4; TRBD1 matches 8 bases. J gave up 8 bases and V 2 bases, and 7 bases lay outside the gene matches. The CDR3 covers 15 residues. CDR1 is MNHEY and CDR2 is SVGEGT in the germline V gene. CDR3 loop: CASSYGTGGVEKLFF. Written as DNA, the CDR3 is TGTGCCAGCAGTTACGGGACAGGAGGAGTCGAAAAACTGTTTTTT.

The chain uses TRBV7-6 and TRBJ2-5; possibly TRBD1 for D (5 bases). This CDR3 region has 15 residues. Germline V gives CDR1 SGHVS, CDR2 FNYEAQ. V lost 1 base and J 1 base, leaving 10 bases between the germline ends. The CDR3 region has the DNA TGTGCCAGCAGCTTAGAGGGGTACCCCCAAGAGACCCAGTACTTC. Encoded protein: CASSLEGYPQETQYF.

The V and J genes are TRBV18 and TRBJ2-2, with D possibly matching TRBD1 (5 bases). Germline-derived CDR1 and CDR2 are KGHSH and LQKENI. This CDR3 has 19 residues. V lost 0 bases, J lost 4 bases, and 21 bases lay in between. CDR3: CASSPPSAGSTRGTGELFF. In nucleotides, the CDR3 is TGTGCCAGCTCACCACCGTCGGCAGGGTCTACCCGAGGCACCGGGGAGCTGTTTTTT.

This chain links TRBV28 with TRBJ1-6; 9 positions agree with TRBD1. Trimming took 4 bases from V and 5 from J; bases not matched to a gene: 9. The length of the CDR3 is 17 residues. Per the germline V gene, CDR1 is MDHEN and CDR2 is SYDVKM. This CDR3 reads CASSSWDRDVNNSPLHF. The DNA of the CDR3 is TGTGCCAGCAGTTCCTGGGACAGGGACGTTAATAATTCACCCCTCCACTTT.

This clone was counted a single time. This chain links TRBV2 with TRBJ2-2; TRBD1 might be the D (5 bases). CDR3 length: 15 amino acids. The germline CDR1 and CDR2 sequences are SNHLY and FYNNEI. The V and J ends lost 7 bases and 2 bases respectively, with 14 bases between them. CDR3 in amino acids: CASNLQVSNTGELFF. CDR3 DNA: TGTGCCAGCAATCTACAGGTTTCTAACACCGGGGAGCTGTTTTTT.

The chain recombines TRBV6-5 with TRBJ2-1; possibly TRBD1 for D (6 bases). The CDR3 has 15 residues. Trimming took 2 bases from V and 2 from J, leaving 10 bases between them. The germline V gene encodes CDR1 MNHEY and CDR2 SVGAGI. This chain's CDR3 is CASSYDRSPYNEQFF. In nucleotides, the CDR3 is TGTGCCAGCAGTTACGACAGGTCCCCCTACAATGAGCAGTTCTTC.

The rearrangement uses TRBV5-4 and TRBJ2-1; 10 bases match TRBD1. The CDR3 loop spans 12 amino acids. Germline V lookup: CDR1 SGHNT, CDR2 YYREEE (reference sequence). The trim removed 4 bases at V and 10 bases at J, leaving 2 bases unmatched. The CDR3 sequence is CASSGTGDEQFF. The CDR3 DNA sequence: TGTGCCAGCAGCGGGACAGGGGACGAGCAGTTCTTC.

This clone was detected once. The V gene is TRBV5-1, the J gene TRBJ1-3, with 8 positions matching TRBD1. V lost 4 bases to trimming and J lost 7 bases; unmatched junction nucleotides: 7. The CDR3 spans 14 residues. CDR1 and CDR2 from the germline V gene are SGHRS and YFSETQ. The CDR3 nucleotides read TGCGCCAGCAGCGGATCGACAGGGGCGAACACCATATATTTT. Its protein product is CASSGSTGANTIYF.

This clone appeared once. CDR3 nucleotide sequence: TGTGCCAGCAGTTTATTAGATTTTGCCTACAATGAGCAGTTCTTC. Its translation: CASSLLDFAYNEQFF. The chain joins TRBV6-2 or TRBV6-3 to TRBJ2-1, with D uncertain. Trimming shortened V by 4 bases and J by 2 bases, and 12 bases separated the two germline ends. CDR3 length: 15 amino acids. Looked up from germline, CDR1 is MNHEY and CDR2 is SVGEGT.

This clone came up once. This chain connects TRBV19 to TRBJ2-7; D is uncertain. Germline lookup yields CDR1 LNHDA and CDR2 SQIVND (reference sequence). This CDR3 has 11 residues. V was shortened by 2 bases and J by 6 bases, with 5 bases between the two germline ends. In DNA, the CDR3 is TGTGCCAGTAGTATAACAAGCGAGCAGTACGTC. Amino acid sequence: CASSITSEQYV.

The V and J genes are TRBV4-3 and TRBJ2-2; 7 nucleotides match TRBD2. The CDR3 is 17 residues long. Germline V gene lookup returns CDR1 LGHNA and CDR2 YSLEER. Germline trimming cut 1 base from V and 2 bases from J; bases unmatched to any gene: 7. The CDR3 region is CASSQGQRGSNTGELFF. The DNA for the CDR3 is TGCGCCAGCAGCCAAGGTCAGCGGGGCTCAAACACCGGGGAGCTGTTTTTT.

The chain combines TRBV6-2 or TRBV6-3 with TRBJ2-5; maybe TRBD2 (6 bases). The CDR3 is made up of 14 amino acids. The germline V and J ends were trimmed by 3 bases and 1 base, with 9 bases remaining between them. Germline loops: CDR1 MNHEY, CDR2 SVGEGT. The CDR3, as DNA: TGTGCCAGCAGTTATACGGGAGCCCAAGAGACCCAGTACTTC. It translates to CASSYTGAQETQYF.

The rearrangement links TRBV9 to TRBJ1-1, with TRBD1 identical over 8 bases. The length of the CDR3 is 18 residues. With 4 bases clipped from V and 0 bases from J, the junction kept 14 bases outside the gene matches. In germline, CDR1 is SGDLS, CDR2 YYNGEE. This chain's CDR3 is CASSPRDRPSGVNTEAFF. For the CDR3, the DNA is TGTGCCAGCAGCCCACGGGACAGGCCCTCCGGGGTGAACACTGAAGCTTTCTTT.

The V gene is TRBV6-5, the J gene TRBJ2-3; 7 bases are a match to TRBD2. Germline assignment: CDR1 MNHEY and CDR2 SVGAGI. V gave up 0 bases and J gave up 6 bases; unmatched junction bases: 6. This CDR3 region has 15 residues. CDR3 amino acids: CASSYSRGGWDTQYF. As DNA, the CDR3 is TGTGCCAGCAGTTACTCGCGGGGAGGGTGGGATACGCAGTATTTT.

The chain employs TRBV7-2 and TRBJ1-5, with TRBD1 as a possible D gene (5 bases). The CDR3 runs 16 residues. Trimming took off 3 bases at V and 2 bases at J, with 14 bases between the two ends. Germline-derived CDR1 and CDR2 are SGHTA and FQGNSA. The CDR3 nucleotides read TGTGCCAGCAGCTTTCCTTCCAGGGAGGGCAATCAGCCCCAGCATTTT. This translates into CASSFPSREGNQPQHF.

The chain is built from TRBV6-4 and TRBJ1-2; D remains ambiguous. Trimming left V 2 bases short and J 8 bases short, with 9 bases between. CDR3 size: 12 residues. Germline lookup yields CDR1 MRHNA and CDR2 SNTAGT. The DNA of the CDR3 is TGTGCCAGCAGTGACCGGGTGGTGGGCTACACCTTC. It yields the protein CASSDRVVGYTF.

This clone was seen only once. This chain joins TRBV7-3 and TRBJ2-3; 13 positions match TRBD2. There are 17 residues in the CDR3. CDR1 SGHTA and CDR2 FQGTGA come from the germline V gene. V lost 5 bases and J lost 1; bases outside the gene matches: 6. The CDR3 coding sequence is TGTGCCAGCAGCATTACCGGGACTAGCGGGGGCACAGATACGCAGTATTTT. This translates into CASSITGTSGGTDTQYF.

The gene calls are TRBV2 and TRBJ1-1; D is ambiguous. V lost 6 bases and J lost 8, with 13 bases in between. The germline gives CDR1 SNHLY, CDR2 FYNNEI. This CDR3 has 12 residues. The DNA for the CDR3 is TGTGCCAGCAGCGTGACACCAAGGGAAGCTTTCTTT. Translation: CASSVTPREAFF.